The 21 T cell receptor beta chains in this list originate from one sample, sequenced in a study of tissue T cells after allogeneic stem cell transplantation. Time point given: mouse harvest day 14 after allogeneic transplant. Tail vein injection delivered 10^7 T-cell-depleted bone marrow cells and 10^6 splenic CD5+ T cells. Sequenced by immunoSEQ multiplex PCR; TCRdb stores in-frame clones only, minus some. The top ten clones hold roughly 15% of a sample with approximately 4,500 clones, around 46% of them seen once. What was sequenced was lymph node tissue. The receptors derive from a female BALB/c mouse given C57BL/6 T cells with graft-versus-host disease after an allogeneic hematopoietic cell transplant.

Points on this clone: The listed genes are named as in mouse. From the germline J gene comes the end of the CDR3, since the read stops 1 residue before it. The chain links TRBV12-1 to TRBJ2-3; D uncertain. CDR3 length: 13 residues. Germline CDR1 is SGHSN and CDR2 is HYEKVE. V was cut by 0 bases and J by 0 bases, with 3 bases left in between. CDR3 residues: CASSLESAETLYF. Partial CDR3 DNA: TGTGCCAGCTCTCTCGAGAGTGCAGAAACGCTGTAT.

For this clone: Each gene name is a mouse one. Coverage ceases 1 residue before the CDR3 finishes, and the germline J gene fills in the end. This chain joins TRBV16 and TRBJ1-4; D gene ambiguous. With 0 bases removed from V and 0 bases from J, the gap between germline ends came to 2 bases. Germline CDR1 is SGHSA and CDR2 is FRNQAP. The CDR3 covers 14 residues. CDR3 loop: CASSLDISNERLFF. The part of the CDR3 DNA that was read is TGTGCAAGCAGCTTAGACATTTCCAACGAAAGATTATTT.

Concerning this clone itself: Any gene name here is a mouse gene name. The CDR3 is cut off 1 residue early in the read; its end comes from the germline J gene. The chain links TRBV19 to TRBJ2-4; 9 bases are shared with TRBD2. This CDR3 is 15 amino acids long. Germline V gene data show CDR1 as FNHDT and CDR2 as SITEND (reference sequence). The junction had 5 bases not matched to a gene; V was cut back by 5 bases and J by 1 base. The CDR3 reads CASRWGGRGQNTLYF. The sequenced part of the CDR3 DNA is TGTGCCAGCAGATGGGGGGGCCGTGGTCAAAACACCTTGTAC.

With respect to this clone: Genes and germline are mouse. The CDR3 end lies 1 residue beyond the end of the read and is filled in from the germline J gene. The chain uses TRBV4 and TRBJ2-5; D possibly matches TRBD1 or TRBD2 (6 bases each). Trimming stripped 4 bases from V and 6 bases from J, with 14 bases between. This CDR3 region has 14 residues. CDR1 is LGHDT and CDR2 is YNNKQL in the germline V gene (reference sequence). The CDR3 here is CASSLDGGRDTQYF. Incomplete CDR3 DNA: TGTGCCAGCAGCTTAGACGGGGGCAGGGACACCCAGTAC.

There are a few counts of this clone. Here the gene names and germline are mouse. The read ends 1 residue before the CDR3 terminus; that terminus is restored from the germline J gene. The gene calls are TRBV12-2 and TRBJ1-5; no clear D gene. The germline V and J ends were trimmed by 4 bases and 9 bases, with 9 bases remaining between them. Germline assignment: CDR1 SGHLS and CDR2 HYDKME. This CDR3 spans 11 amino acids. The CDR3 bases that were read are TGTGCCAGCTCCCCGATTACGGCTCCGCTT. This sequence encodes CASSPITAPL. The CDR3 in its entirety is CASSPITAPLF.

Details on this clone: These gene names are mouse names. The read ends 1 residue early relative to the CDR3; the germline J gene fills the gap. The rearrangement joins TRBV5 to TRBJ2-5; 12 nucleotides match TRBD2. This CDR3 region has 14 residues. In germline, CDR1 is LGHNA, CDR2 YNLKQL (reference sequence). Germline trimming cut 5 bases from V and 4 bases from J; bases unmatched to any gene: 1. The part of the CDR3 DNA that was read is TGTGCCAGCAGCGACTGGGGGGGCGAAGACACCCAGTAC. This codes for CASSDWGGEDTQY. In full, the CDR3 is CASSDWGGEDTQYF.

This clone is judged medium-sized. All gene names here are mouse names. CDR3 region: CASSPTGFNERLFF. The sequenced CDR3 bases are TGTGCCAGCAGTCCAACAGGGTTCAACGAAAGATTATTT. This chain links TRBV26 with TRBJ1-4, with D possibly being TRBD1 (6 bases). With the read ending 1 residue before the CDR3 end, the germline J gene is used to fill in that end. The CDR3 loop spans 14 amino acids. The V gene lost 4 bases and the J gene lost 4 bases, with 10 bases spanning the gap. Germline V gene data show CDR1 as KGHPV and CDR2 as FQNQEV (reference sequence).

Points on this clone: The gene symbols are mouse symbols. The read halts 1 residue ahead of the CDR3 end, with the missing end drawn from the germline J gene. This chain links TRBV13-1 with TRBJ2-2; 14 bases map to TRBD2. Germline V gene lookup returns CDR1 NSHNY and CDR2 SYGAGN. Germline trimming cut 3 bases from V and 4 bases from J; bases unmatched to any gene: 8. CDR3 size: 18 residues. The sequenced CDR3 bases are TGTGCCAGCAGTGTCGGGACTGGGGGGGCGCAAGGCACCGGGCAGCTCTAC. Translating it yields CASSVGTGGAQGTGQLY. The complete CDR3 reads CASSVGTGGAQGTGQLYF.

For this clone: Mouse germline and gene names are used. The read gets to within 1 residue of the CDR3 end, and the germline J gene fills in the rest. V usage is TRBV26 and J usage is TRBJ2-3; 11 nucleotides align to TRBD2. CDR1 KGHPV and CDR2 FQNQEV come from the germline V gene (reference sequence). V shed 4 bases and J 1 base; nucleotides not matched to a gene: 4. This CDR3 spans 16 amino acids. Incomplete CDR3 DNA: TGTGCCAGCAGTCGTCGACTGGGGGGGGGTGCAGAAACGCTGTAT. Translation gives CASSRRLGGGAETLY. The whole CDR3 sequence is CASSRRLGGGAETLYF.

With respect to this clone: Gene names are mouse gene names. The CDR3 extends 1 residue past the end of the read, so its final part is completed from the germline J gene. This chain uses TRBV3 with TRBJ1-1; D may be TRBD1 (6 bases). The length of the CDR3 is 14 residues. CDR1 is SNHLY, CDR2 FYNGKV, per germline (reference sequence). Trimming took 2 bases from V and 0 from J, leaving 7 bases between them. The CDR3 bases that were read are TGTGCCAGCAGCTTACGGACAGCAAACACAGAAGTCTTC. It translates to CASSLRTANTEVF. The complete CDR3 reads CASSLRTANTEVFF.

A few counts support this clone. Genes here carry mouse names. The part of the CDR3 DNA that was read is TGTGCCAGCAGCCGCGGGACAGGGGGCGGGGCTGAGCAGTTC. Residues: CASSRGTGGGAEQF. The full CDR3 protein is CASSRGTGGGAEQFF. The V and J genes are TRBV3 and TRBJ2-1; the match to TRBD1 covers 12 bases. The CDR3 end lies 1 residue beyond the end of the read and is filled in from the germline J gene. The V segment lost 5 bases and the J segment 7 bases; nucleotides outside the gene matches: 6. The CDR3 contains 15 residues. CDR1 is SNHLY, CDR2 FYNGKV, per germline (reference sequence). The variable domain in full, completed from reference TRBV3 and TRBJ2-1, reads GPKVLQIPSHQIIDMGQMVTLNCDPVSNHLYFYWYKQILGQQMEFLVNFYNGKVMEKSKLFKDQFSVERPDGSYFTLKIQPTALEDSAVYFCASSRGTGGGAEQFFGPGTRLTVL.

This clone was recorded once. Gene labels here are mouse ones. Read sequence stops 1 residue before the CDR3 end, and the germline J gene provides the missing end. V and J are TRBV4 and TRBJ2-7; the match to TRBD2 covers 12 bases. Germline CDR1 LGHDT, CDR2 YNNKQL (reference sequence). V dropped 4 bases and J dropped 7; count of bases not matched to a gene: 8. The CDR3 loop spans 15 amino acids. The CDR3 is CASSFRDWGDGEQYF. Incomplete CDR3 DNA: TGTGCCAGCAGCTTCCGGGACTGGGGGGACGGGGAACAGTAC.

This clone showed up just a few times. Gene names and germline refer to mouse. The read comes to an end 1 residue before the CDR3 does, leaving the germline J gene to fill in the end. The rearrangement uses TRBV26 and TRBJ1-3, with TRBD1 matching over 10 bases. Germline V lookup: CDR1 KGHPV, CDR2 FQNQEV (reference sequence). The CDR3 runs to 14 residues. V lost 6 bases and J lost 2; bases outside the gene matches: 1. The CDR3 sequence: CASRGTGAGNTLYF. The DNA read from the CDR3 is TGTGCCAGCAGGGGGACAGGGGCTGGAAATACGCTCTAT.

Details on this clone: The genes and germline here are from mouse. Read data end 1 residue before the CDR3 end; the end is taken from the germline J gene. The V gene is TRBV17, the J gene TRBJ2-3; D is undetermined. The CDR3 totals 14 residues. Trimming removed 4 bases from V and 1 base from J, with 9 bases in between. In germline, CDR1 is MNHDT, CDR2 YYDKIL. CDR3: CASSTRRGAETLYF. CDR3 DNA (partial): TGTGCTAGCAGTACAAGACGAGGTGCAGAAACGCTGTAT. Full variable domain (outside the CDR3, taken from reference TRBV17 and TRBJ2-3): DTTVKQNPRYKLARVGKPVNLICSQTMNHDTMYWYQKKPNQAPKLLLFYYDKILNREADTFEKFQSSRPNNSFCSLYIGSAGLEYSAMYLCASSTRRGAETLYFGSGTRLTVL.

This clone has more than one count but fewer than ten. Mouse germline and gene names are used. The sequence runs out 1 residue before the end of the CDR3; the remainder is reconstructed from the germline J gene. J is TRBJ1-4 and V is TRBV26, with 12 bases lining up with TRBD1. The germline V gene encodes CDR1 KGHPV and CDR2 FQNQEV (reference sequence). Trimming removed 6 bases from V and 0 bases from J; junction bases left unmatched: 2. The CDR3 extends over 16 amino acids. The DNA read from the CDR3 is TGTGCCAGCAGGGGACAGGGGGCGATTTCCAACGAAAGATTATTT. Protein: CASRGQGAISNERLF. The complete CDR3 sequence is CASRGQGAISNERLFF.

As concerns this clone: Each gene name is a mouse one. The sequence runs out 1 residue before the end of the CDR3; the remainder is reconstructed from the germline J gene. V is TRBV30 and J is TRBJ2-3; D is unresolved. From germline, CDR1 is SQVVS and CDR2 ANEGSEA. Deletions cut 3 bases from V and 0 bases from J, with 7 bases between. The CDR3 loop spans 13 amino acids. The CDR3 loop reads CSSRGTSAETLYF. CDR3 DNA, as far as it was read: TGTAGTTCTAGGGGAACTAGTGCAGAAACGCTGTAT.

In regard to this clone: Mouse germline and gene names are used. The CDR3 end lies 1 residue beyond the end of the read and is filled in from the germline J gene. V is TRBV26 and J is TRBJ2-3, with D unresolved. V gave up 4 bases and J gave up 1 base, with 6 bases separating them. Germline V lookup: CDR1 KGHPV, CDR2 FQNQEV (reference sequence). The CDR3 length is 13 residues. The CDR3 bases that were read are TGTGCCAGCAGTCGCGGGGGTGCAGAAACGCTGTAT. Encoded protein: CASSRGGAETLY. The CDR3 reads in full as CASSRGGAETLYF. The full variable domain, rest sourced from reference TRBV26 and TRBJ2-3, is NSKVIQTPRYLVKGQGQKAKMRCIPEKGHPVVFWYQQNKNNEFKFLINFQNQEVLQQIDMTEKRFSAECPSNSPCSLEIQSSEAGDSALYLCASSRGGAETLYFGSGTRLTVL.

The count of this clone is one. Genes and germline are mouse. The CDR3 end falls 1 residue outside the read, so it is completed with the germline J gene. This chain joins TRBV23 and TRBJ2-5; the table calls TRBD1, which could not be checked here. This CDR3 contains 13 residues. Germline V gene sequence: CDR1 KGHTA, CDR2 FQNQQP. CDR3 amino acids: CSSSRQGGDTQYF. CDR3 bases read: TGCTCCAGCAGTCGGCAGGGAGGAGACACCCAGTAC. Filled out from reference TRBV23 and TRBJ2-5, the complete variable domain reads DAAVTQKPRYLIKMKGQEAEMKCIPEKGHTAVFWYQQKQSKELKFLIYFQNQQPLDQIDMVKERFSAVCPSSSLCSLGIRTCEAEDSALYLCSSSRQGGDTQYFGPGTRLLVL.

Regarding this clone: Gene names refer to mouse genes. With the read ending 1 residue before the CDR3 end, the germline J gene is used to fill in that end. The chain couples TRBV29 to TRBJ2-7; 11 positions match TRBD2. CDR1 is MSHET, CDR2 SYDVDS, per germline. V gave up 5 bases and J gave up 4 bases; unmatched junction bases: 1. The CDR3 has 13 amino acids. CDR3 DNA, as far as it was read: TGTGCTAGCAGTCGACTGGGGGGGTATGAACAGTAC. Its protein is CASSRLGGYEQY. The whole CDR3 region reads CASSRLGGYEQYF.

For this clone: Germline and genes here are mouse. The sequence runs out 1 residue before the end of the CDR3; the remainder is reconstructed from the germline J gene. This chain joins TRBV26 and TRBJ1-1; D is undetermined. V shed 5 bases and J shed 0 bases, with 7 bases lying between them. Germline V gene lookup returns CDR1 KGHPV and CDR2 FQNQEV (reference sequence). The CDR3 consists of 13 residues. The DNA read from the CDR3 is TGTGCCAGCAGTTTCCTTGCAAACACAGAAGTCTTC. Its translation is CASSFLANTEVF. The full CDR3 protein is CASSFLANTEVFF.

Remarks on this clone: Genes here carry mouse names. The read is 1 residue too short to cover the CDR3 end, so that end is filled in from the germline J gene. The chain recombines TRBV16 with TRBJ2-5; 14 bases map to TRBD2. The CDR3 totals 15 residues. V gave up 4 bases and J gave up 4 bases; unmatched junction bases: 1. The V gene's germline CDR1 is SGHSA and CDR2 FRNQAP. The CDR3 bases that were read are TGTGCAAGCAGCTGGGACTGGGGGGGCGAAGACACCCAGTAC. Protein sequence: CASSWDWGGEDTQY. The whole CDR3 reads CASSWDWGGEDTQYF.